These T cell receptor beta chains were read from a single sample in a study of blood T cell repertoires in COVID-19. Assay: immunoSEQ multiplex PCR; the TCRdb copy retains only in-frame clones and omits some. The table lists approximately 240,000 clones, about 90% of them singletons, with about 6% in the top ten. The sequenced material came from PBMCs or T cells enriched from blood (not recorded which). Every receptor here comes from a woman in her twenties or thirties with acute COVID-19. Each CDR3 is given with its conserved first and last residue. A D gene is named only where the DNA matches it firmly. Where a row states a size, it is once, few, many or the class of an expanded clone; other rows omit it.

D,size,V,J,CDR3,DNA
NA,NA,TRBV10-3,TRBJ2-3,CAISGALQRGDTQYF,TGTGCCATCAGTGGGGCTCTCCAACGGGGAGATACGCAGTATTTT
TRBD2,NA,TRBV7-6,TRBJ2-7,CASSTLAGRLEQYF,TGTGCCAGCAGCACACTAGCGGGGAGATTAGAGCAGTACTTC
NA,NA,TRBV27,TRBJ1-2,CASSPSAGGYGYTF,TGTGCCAGCAGCCCCTCTGCCGGGGGCTATGGCTACACCTTC
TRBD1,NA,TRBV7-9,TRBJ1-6,CASTGTATNSPLHF,TGTGCCAGCACCGGGACAGCTACTAATTCACCCCTCCACTTT
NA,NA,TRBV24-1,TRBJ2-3,CATSDKTGAEDTQYF,TGTGCCACCAGTGACAAGACAGGAGCGGAGGATACGCAGTATTTT
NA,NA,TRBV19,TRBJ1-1,CASSIEGAGLNTEAFF,TGTGCCAGTAGTATCGAGGGTGCAGGCTTGAACACTGAAGCTTTCTTT
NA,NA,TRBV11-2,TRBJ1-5,CASSLGYSLQPQHF,TGTGCCAGCAGCTTAGGATACTCACTTCAGCCCCAGCATTTT
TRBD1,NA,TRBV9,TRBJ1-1,CASSAQGTGNTEAFF,TGTGCCAGCAGCGCTCAGGGGACAGGGAACACTGAAGCTTTCTTT
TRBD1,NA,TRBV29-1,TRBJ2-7,CSVVGTGVEQYF,TGCAGCGTTGTCGGGACAGGGGTCGAGCAGTACTTC
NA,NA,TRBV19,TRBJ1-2,CASSIDTGDGYTF,TGTGCCAGTAGTATAGATACGGGGGATGGCTACACCTTC
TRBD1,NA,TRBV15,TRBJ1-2,CATSRDQTGNGYTF,TGTGCCACCAGCAGAGACCAGACAGGGAATGGCTACACCTTC
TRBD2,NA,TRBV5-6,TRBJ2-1,CASSLTTSGISEQFF,TGTGCCAGCAGCTTGACTACTAGCGGGATTAGTGAGCAGTTCTTC
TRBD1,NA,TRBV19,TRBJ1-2,CASSPPGQGEGYTF,TGTGCCAGTAGTCCCCCGGGACAGGGGGAGGGCTACACCTTC
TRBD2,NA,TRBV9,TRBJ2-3,CASSPRTGGLTDTQYF,TGTGCCAGCAGCCCTCGGACGGGGGGACTCACAGATACGCAGTATTTT
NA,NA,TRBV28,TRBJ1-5,CATKPQRYSNQPQHF,TGTGCCACCAAACCACAGAGATATAGCAATCAGCCCCAGCATTTT
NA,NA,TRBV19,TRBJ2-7,CASSMGRPYEQYF,TGTGCCAGTAGTATGGGCAGGCCCTACGAGCAGTACTTC
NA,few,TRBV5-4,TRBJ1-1,CASSLNIGDTEAFF,TGTGCCAGCAGCTTGAACATAGGGGACACTGAAGCTTTCTTT
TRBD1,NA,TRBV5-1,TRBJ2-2,CASSPLGTGLDGELFF,TGCGCCAGCAGCCCTCTCGGGACAGGGCTGGACGGGGAGCTGTTTTTT
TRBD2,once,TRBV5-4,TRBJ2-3,CASSLGGGADTQYF,TGTGCCAGCAGCTTGGGCGGGGGGGCGGATACGCAGTATTTT
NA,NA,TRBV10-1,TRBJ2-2,CASSETPNTGELFF,TGCGCCAGCAGTGAGACACCGAACACCGGGGAGCTGTTTTTT
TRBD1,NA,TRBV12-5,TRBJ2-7,CASGFFRDRGMYEQYF,TGTGCTAGTGGTTTCTTCCGGGACAGGGGGATGTACGAGCAGTACTTC
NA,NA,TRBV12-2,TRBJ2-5,CASRQRGKAGVEETQYF,TGTGCAAGTCGCCAAAGGGGGAAAGCGGGAGTGGAAGAGACCCAGTACTTC
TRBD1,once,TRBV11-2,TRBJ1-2,CASSSDRVNSYTF,TGTGCCAGCAGCTCGGACAGGGTGAACAGCTACACCTTC
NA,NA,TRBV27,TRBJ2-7,CASSASRQPSYEQYF,TGTGCCAGCAGCGCTAGCCGGCAGCCCTCCTACGAGCAGTACTTC
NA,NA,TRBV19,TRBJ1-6,CASSGGGEYSPLHF,TGTGCCAGTAGCGGCGGGGGGGAGTACTCACCCCTCCACTTT
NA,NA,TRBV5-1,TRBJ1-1,CASSLVQGGYTEAFF,TGCGCCAGCAGCTTGGTACAGGGAGGGTACACTGAAGCTTTCTTT
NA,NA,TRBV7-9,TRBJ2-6,CASRSSGSGANVLTF,TGTGCCAGCAGGAGTTCCGGGTCTGGGGCCAACGTCCTGACTTTC
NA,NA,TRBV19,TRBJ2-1,CASSVLFPKNEQFF,TGTGCCAGTAGCGTACTATTTCCCAAAAATGAGCAGTTCTTC
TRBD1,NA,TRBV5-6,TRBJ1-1,CASSFGTGVDSAEAFF,TGTGCCAGCAGCTTTGGGACAGGGGTTGATAGCGCTGAAGCTTTCTTT